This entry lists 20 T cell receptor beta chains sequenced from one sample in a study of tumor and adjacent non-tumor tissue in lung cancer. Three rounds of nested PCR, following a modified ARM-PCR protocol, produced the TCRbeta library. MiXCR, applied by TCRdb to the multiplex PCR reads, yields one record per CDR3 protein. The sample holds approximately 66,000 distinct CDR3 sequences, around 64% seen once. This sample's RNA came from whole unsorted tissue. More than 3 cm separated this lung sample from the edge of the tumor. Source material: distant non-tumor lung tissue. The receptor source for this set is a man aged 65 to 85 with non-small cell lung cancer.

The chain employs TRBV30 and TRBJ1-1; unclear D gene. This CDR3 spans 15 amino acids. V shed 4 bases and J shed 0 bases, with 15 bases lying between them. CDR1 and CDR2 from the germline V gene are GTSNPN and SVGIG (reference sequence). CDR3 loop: CAWISSQSVNTEAFF. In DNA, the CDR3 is TGTGCCTGGATAAGTTCGCAGAGCGTGAACACTGAAGCTTTCTTT.

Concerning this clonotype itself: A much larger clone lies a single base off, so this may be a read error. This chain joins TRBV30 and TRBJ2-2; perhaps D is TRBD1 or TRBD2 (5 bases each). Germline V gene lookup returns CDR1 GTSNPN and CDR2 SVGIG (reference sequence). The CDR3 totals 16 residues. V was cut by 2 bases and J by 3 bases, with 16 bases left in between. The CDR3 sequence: CAWSHPRGWDTGELFF. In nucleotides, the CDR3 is TGTGCCTGGAGTCACCCTCGGGGCTGGGACACCGGGGAGCTGTTTTTT.

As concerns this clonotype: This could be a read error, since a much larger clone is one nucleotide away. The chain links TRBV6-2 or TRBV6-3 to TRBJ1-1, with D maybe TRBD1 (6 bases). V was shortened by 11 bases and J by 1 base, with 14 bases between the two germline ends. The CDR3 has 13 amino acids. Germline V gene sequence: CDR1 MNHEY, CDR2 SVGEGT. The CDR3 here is CACRDNKNTEAFF. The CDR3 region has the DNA TGTGCCTGTCGGGACAACAAGAACACTGAAGCTTTCTTT.

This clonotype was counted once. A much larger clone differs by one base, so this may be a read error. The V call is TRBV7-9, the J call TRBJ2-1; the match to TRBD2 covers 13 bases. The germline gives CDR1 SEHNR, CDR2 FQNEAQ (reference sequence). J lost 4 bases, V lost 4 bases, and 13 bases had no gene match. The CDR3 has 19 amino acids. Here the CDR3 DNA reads TGTGCCAGCAGCTCCCGGACTAGCGGGAGTTGTCTATCTTACAATGAGCAGTTCTTC. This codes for CASSSRTSGSCLSYNEQFF.

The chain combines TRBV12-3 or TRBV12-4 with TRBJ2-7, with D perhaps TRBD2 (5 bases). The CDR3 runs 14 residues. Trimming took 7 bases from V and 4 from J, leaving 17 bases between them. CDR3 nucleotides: TGTGCCAGCAATCCAACTAGTGATGTTTACGAGCAGTACTTC. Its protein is CASNPTSDVYEQYF.

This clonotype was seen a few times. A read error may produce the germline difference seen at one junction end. For the CDR3, the DNA is TGTACCAGCAGCTTGGCCGAAGGGTCTGGCACAGATACGCGGTATTTT. Its protein is CTSSLAEGSGTDTRYF. The chain is built from TRBV5-5 and TRBJ2-3; no definite D call. In germline, CDR1 is SGHKS, CDR2 YYEKEE (reference sequence). The CDR3 consists of 16 residues. Based on the CDR3 plus reference TRBV5-5 and TRBJ2-3, the full variable domain is DAGVTQSPTHLIKTRGQQVTLRCSPISGHKSVSWYQQVLGQGPQFIFQYYEKEERGRGNFPDRFSARQFPNYSSELNVNALLLGDSALYLCTSSLAEGSGTDTRYFGPGTRLTVL.

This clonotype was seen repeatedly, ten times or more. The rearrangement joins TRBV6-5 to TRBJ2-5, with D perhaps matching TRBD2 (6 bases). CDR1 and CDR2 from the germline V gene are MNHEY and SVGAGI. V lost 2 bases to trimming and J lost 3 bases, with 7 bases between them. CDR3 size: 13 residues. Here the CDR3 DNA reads TGTGCCAGCAGTTACAAGCGGGAAGAGACCCAGTACTTC. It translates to CASSYKREETQYF.

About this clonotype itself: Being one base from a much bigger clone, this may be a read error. In DNA form, the CDR3 reads TGTACCTGTGGTGGGTCCTACGAGCAGTACTTC. Translation: CTCGGSYEQYF. V gene TRBV30 combines with J gene TRBJ2-7; no firm D call. Germline CDR1 is GTSNPN and CDR2 is SVGIG (reference sequence). The CDR3 loop spans 11 amino acids.

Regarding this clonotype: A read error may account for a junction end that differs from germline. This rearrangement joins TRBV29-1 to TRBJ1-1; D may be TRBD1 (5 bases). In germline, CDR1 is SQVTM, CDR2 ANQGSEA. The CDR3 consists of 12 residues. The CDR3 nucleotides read TGCAGCGTGCGGGCAGGGAACACTGAAGCTTCCTTT. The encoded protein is CSVRAGNTEASF.

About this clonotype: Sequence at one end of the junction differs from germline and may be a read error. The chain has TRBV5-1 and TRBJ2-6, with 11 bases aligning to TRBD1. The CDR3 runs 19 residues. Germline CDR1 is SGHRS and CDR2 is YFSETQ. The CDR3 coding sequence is TGCACCAGCAGCGGGGGACAGGGGGATTTCGGCTCTGGGACCAACGTCCTGACTTTC. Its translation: CTSSGGQGDFGSGTNVLTF.

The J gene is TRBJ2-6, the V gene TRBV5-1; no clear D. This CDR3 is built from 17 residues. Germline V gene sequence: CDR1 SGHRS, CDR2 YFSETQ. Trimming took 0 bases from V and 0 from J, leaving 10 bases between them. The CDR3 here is CASSLATESSGANVLTF. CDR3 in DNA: TGCGCCAGCAGCTTGGCCACAGAGAGCTCTGGGGCCAACGTCCTGACTTTC.

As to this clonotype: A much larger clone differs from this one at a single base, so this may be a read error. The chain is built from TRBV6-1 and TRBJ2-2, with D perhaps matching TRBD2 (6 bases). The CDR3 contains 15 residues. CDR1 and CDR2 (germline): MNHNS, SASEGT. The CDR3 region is CASSETRAGGGELLF. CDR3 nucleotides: TGTGCCAGCAGTGAAACCAGGGCCGGTGGCGGGGAGCTGCTTTTT.

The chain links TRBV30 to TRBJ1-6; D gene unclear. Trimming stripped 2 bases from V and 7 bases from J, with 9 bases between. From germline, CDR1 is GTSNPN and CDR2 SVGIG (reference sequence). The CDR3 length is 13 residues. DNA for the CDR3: TGTGCCTGGAGTATGGACCCGAATTCACCCCTCCACTTT. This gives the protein CAWSMDPNSPLHF.

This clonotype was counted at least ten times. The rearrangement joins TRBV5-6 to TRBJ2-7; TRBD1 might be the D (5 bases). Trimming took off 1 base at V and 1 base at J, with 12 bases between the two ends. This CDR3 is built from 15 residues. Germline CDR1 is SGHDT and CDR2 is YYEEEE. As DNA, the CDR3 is TGTGCCAGCAGCTTGCCTTTGACAGCTTCCTACGAGCAGTACTTC. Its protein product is CASSLPLTASYEQYF.

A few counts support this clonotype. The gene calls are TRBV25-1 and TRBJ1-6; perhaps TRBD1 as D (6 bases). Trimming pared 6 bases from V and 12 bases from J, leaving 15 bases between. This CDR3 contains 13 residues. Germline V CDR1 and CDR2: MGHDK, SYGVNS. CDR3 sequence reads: CASRPTGIKPLHF. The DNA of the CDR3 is TGTGCCAGCAGACCTACAGGGATCAAACCCCTCCACTTT.

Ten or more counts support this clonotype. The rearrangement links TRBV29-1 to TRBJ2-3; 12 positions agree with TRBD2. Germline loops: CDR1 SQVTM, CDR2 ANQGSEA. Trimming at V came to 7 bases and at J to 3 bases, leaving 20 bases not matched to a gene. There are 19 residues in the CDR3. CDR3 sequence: CSGRLRSSGRGWVTDTQYF. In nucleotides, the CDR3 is TGCAGCGGCCGACTGAGGTCTAGCGGGAGGGGTTGGGTAACAGATACGCAGTATTTT.

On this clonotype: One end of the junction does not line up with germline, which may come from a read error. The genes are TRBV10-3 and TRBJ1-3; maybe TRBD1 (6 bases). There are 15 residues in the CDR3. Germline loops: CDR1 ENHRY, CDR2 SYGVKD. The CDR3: CAISGRGGSGNAIYF. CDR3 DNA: TGTGCCATCTCCGGCAGGGGTGGCTCTGGAAACGCCATATATTTT.

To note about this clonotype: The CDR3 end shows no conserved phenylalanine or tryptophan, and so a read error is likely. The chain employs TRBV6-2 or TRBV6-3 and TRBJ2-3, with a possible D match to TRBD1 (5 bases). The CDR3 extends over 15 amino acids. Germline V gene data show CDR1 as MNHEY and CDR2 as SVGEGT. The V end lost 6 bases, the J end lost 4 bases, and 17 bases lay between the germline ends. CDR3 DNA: TGTGCCAGCAGCCCCGACAGTGGACCCGCAGATACGCAGTATGTT. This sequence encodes CASSPDSGPADTQYV.

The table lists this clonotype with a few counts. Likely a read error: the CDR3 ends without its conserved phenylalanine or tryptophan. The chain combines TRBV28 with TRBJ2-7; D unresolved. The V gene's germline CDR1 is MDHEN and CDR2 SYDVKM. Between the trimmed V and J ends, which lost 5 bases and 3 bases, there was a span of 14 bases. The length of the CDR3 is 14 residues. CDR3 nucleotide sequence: TGTGCCAGCAGTCCTGACCCCCTTGGCTACGAGCAGTACCTC. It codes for CASSPDPLGYEQYL.

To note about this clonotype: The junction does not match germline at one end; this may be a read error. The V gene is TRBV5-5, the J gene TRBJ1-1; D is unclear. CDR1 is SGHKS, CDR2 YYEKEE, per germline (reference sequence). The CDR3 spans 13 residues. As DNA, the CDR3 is TGTGCCAACAGCATTTCGGGGAACACTGAAGCTTTCTTT. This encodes CANSISGNTEAFF. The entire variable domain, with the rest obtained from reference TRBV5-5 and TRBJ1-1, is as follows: DAGVTQSPTHLIKTRGQQVTLRCSPISGHKSVSWYQQVLGQGPQFIFQYYEKEERGRGNFPDRFSARQFPNYSSELNVNALLLGDSALYLCANSISGNTEAFFGQGTRLTVV.